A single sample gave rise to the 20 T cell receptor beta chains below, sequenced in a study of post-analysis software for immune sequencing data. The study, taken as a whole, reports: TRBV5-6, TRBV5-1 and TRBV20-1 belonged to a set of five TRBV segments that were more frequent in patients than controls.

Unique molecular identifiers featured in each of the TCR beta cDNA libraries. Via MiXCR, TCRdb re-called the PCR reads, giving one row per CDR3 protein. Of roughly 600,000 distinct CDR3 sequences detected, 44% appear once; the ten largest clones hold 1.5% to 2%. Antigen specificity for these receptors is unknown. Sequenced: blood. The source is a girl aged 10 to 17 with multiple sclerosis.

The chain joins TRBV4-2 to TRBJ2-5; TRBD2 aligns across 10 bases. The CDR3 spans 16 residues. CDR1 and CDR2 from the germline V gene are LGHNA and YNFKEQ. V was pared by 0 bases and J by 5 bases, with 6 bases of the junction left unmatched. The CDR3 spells CASSQEVAGGGETQYF. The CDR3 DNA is TGTGCCAGCAGCCAAGAGGTAGCGGGAGGAGGCGAGACCCAGTACTTC.

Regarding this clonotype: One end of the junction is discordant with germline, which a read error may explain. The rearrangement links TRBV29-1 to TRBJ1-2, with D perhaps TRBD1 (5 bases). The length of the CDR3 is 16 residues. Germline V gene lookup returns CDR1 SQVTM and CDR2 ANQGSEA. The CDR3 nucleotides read TGCAGCGTTGAAGGGGTACAGGCCGTATCTCGGTATGGCCACACCTTC. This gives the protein CSVEGVQAVSRYGHTF.

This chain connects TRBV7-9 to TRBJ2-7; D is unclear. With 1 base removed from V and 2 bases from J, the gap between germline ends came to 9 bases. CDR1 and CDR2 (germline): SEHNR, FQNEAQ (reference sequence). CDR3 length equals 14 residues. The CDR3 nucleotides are TGTGCCAGCAGCTTAGACGTCAGACCCTACGAGCAGTACTTC. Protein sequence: CASSLDVRPYEQYF.

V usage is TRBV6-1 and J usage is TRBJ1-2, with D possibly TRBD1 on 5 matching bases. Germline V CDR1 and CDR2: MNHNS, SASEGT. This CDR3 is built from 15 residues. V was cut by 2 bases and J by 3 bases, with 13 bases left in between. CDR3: CASSESNRGYYGYTF. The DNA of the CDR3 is TGTGCCAGCAGTGAATCGAATAGGGGATACTATGGCTACACCTTC.

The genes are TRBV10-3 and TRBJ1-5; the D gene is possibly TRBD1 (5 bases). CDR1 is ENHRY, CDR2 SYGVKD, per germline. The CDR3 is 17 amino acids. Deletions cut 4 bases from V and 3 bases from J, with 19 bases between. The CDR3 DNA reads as TGTGCCATCAGTGGTTCCCGGGACCTAGGGGCCAATCAGCCCCAGCATTTT. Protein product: CAISGSRDLGANQPQHF.

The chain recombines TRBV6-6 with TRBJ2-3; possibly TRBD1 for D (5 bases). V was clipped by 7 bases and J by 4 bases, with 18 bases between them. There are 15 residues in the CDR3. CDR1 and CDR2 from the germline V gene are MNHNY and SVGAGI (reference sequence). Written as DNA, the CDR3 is TGTGCCAGCACCGAAAGCTACCCAGGGCCAGATACGCAGTATTTT. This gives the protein CASTESYPGPDTQYF.

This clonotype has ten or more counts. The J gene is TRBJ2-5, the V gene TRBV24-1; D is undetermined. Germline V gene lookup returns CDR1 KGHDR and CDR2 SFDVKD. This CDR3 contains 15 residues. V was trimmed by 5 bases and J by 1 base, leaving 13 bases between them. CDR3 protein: CATSVLRAGQETQYF. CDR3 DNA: TGTGCCACCAGTGTCTTGAGAGCAGGCCAAGAGACCCAGTACTTC.

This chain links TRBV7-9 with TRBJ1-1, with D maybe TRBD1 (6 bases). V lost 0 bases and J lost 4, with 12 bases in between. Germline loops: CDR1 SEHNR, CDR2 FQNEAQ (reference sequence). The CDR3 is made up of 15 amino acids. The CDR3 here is CASSLARQVGTEAFF. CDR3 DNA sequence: TGTGCCAGCAGCTTAGCCCGACAGGTAGGCACTGAAGCTTTCTTT.

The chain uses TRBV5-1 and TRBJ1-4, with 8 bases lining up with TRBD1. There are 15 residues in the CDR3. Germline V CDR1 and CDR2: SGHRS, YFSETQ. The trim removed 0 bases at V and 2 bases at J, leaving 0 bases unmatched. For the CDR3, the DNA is TGCGCCAGCAGCTTGGGGACAGGGACTAATGAAAAACTGTTTTTT. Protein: CASSLGTGTNEKLFF.

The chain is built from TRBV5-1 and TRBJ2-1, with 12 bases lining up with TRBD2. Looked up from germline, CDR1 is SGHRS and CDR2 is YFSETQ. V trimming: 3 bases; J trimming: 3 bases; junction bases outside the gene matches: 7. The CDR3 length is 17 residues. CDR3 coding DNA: TGCGCCAGCAGCTGGACTAGCGGGATAAGGCACTACAATGAGCAGTTCTTC. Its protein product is CASSWTSGIRHYNEQFF. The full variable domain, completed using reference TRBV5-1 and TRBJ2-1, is KAGVTQTPRYLIKTRGQQVTLSCSPISGHRSVSWYQQTPGQGLQFLFEYFSETQRNKGNFPGRFSGRQFSNSRSEMNVSTLELGDSALYLCASSWTSGIRHYNEQFFGPGTRLTVL.

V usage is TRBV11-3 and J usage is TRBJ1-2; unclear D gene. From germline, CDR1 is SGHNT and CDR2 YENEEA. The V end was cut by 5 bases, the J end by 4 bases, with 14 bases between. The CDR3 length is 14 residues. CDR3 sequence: CASSTGPTSYGYTF. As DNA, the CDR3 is TGTGCCAGCAGCACCGGGCCAACCAGCTATGGCTACACCTTC. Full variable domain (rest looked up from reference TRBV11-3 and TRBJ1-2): EAGVVQSPRYKIIEKKQPVAFWCNPISGHNTLYWYLQNLGQGPELLIRYENEEAVDDSQLPKDRFSAERLKGVDSTLKIQPAELGDSAVYLCASSTGPTSYGYTFGSGTRLTVV.

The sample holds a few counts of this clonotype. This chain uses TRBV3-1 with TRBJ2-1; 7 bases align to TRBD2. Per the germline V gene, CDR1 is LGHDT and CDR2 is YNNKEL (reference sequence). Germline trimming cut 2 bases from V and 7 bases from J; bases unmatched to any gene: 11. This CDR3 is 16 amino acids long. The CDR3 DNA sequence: TGTGCCAGCAGCCAATTCACCGGACTAGTGGAGAATGAGCAGTTCTTC. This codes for CASSQFTGLVENEQFF.

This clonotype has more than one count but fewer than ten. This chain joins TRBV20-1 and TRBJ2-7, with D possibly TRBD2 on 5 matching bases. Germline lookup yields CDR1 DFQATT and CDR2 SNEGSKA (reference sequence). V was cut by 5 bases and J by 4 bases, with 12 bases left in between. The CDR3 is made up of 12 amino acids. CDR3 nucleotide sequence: TGCAGTGCTGCTCTGACGGGGTACGAGCAGTACTTC. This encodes CSAALTGYEQYF.

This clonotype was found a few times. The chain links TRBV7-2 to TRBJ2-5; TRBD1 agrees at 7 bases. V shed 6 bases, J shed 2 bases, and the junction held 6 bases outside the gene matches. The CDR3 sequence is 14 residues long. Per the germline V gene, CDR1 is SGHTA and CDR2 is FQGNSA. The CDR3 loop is CASRTGKGQETQYF. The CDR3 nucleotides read TGTGCCAGCAGGACAGGGAAGGGTCAAGAGACCCAGTACTTC.

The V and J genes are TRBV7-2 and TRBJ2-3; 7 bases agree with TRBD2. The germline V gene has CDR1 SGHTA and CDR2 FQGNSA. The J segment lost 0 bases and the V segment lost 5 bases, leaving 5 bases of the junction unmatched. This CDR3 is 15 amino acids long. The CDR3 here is CASSLGLPSTDTQYF. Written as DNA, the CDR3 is TGTGCCAGCAGCCTGGGACTACCCAGCACAGATACGCAGTATTTT. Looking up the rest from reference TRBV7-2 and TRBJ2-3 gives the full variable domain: GAGVSQSPSNKVTEKGKDVELRCDPISGHTALYWYRQSLGQGLEFLIYFQGNSAPDKSGLPSDRFSAERTGGSVSTLTIQRTQQEDSAVYLCASSLGLPSTDTQYFGPGTRLTVL.

CDR3 DNA sequence: TGTGCCAGCTCCCCAGGGGCAGGGGTCCAGTACTTC. Translating it yields CASSPGAGVQYF. The rearrangement uses TRBV18 and TRBJ2-7, with D tentatively TRBD1 (6 bases). Per the germline V gene, CDR1 is KGHSH and CDR2 is LQKENI. V dropped 6 bases and J dropped 10 bases, with 16 bases sitting between them. The CDR3 runs 12 residues.

This chain's CDR3 is CASDPQTGTGTYGYTF. The CDR3 DNA reads as TGTGCCAGCGACCCCCAAACCGGGACAGGAACCTATGGCTACACCTTC. This chain joins TRBV6-5 and TRBJ1-2, with 8 positions matching TRBD1. The CDR3 runs 16 residues. Trimming at V came to 8 bases and at J to 4 bases, leaving 15 bases not matched to a gene. Germline V gene sequence: CDR1 MNHEY, CDR2 SVGAGI.

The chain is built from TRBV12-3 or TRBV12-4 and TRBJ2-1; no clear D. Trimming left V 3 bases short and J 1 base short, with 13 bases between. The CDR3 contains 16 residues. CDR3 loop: CASSFPPGISYNEQFF. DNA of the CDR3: TGTGCCAGCAGTTTCCCCCCCGGCATTTCCTACAATGAGCAGTTCTTC.

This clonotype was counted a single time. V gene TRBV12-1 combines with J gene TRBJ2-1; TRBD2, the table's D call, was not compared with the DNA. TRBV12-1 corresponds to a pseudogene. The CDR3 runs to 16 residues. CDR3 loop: CASSSGRAGSGNEQFF. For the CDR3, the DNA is TGTGCCAGCAGCTCCGGGCGGGCGGGTAGTGGGAATGAGCAGTTCTTC.

CDR3 nucleotide sequence: TGTGCCAGCAGCACCCTCAATGTCCACCCCTACGAGCAGTACTTC. This translates into CASSTLNVHPYEQYF. The chain has TRBV12-3 or TRBV12-4 and TRBJ2-7; D uncertain. With 6 bases removed from V and 2 bases from J, the gap between germline ends came to 17 bases. The CDR3 runs to 15 residues.